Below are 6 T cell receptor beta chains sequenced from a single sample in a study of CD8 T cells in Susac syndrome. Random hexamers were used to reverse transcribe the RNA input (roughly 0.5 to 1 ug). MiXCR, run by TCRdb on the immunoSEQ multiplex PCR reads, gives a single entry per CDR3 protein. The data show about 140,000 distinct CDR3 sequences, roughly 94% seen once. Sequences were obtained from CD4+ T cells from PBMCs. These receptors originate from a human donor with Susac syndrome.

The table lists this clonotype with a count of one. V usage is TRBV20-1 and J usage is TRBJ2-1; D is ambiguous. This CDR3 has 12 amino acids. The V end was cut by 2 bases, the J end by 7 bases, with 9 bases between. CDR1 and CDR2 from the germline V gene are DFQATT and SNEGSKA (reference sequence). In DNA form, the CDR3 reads TGCAGTGCTAGAACCTCGACGAATGAGCAGTTCTTC. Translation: CSARTSTNEQFF.

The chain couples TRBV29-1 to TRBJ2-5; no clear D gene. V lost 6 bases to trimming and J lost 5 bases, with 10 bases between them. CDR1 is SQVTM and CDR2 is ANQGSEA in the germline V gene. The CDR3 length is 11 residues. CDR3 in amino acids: CSVGPKETQYF. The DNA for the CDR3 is TGCAGCGTCGGGCCAAAGGAGACCCAGTACTTC.

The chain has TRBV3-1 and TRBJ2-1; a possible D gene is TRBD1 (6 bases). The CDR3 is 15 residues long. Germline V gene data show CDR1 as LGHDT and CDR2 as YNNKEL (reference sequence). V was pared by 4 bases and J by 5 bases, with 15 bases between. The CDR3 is CASSRQVGAHNEQFF. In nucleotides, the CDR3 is TGTGCCAGCAGCCGACAGGTAGGGGCCCACAATGAGCAGTTCTTC.

The CDR3 DNA follows: TGCAGTGCTAGAGATGGACAGGCCCTAGGTGGCTACACCTTC. This translates into CSARDGQALGGYTF. The rearrangement uses TRBV20-1 and TRBJ1-2; 7 nucleotides match TRBD1. The CDR3 runs 14 residues. With 0 bases clipped from V and 7 bases from J, the junction kept 8 bases outside the gene matches. Germline CDR1 and CDR2: DFQATT and SNEGSKA (reference sequence).

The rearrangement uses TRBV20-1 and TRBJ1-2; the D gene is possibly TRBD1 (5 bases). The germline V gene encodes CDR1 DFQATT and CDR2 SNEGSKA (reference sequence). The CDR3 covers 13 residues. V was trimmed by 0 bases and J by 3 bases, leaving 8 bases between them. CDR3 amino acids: CSARDTGDYGYTF. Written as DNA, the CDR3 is TGCAGTGCTAGAGATACAGGAGACTATGGCTACACCTTC.

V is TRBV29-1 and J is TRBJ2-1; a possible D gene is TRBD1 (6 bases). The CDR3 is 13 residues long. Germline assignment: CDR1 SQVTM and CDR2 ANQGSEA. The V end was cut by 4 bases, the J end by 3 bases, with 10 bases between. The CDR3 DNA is TGCAGCGTTGTTTTAGGGGGCTACAATGAGCAGTTCTTC. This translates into CSVVLGGYNEQFF.